The sequence of this T cell receptor (beta chain) was determined in a study of T-cell reconstitution after alpha-beta-depleted transplantation in children. This CDR3 spans 13 amino acids. CDR1 is LNHNV and CDR2 is YYDKDF in the germline V gene (reference sequence). The V end was cut by 4 bases, the J end by 3 bases, with 6 bases between. Broader study findings: After transplant, at about two months, alpha-beta T cells were reportedly derived from several hundred expanded graft clones. Surviving thymic progenitors and recipient T cells were the source of high TCRbeta diversity at day 60 in some patients. A year post-transplant, T-cell counts and diversity derived mostly from newly produced T cells.

Note on this clonotype: Its antigen is not identified.

Unique molecular identifiers were incorporated during preparation of the TCRbeta library. Via MiXCR, TCRdb re-called the PCR reads, giving one row per CDR3 protein. The repertoire consists of hundreds of thousands of distinct CDR3 sequences, with about an eighth occurring once and the leading ten covering 0.79%. The material sequenced was PBMCs, taken before TCRalphabeta/CD19-depleted stem cell transplant. The J gene is TRBJ1-4, the V gene TRBV15, with D unclear. The receptor comes from a girl aged 2-10 years with congenital amegakaryocytic thrombocytopenia, due to receive a stem cell transplant. The CDR3 DNA is TGTGCCACCAGCATCCGGCCTAATGAAAAACTGTTTTTT. It yields the protein CATSIRPNEKLFF. Full variable domain (missing parts from reference TRBV15 and TRBJ1-4): DAMVIQNPRYQVTQFGKPVTLSCSQTLNHNVMYWYQQKSSQAPKLLFHYYDKDFNNEADTPDNFQSRRPNTSFCFLDIRSPGLGDTAMYLCATSIRPNEKLFFGSGTQLSVL.